This TCR beta chain originates from a study of blood T cell repertoires in COVID-19 (dated by TCRdb to the early 2020s). With regard to the full study: Samples covering the acute and convalescent phases of COVID-19 were provided by collaborators in the United States, Italy and Spain. Deeply sampled blood TCRbeta repertoires from subjects exposed to, actively infected with, or recovered from COVID-19 were included in the dataset. A freely available public database, intended as a resource for researchers studying the immune response to SARS-CoV-2, is where the repertoires were released. Nearly every sample came with metadata listing a de-identified subject ID, COVID-19 status, age in years and sex. Where available, HLA class I and class II types were taken from metadata supplied by the sample provider and were not determined by assay-based typing. The samples were drawn from the first 160 participants of the ongoing ImmuneRACE study and from 950 to 1,500 subjects provided by 6 global collaborators. The prospective study material was composed of cDNA or gDNA derived from T cells, B-cell-depleted T cells, or PBMCs. The study at large found these results: The amount of clinical and demographic metadata varied by source and participant and was provided uncurated.

Whole blood was collected in K2EDTA tubes by collaborating institutions according to the institutions' own protocols. For TCRbeta analysis, collaborators shipped samples as frozen whole blood, isolated PBMCs, or DNA extracted from either of those sample types. The immunoSEQ Assay, a bias-controlled multiplex PCR, was used to amplify TCRbeta CDR3 regions from genomic DNA. The authors processed their data as follows. Within the assay, amplification of reference gene primers was used to estimate how many nucleated cells each sample contained. To quantify the absolute abundance of each unique TCRbeta CDR3 rearrangement, sequence reads were collapsed and filtered. For each sample, productive Simpson clonality was calculated by taking the square root of Simpson's diversity index across productive rearrangements. The table comes from immuneACCESS by way of TCRdb, which keeps in-frame sequences with V and J called. Part of the clones is missing from these tables; in studies checked, under half for an unresolved V gene and the rest for unknown reasons. V and J calls and clone size are those listed in that table; D and trimming were worked out from the DNA. In all, the sample holds some 250,000 clones, and around 90% of those were seen once. The biggest ten clones account for over 0.55% of the sample.

The CDR3 has 15 amino acids, counting the end cysteine and phenylalanine. Here the CDR3 DNA is all that survives: 45 bases in frame from base 1. Relative to germline, V is missing 7 bases and J is missing 6 bases, with 13 bases of the junction outside any gene match. The germline V gene supplies CDR1 SQVTM and CDR2 ANQGSEA. As concerns this clone: It has no known antigen specificity. No base quality information exists; no much larger clone differs at one position.

The source of this sequence is a human donor in a cohort sampled during active COVID-19. The specimen sequenced was peripheral blood. Recombination joined TRBV29-1 with TRBJ2-3; 10 of the junction bases match TRBD2. The nucleotide sequence is given as TGCAGCGCCGTTGGAATAGCGGGGGGTCACGATACGCAGTATTTT. Translation gives CSAVGIAGGHDTQYF.